Below, one T cell receptor beta chain is given with its context. The antigen is undetermined. This record belongs to a study of cytomegalovirus exposure and HLA in healthy donors. Losses at the gene ends were 10 bases for V and 5 bases for J; bases not matched to a gene: 12. This CDR3 has 14 amino acids. Germline V gene lookup returns CDR1 ENHRY and CDR2 SYGVKD. Only in-frame clones appear in the TCRdb table, and some are missing; sequencing was by immunoSEQ multiplex PCR. The sample lists roughly 43,000 clones, over 85% seen once, with less than 2.5% in the top ten. Study-level findings and limits: The classifier was said to identify cytomegalovirus status with high specificity and sensitivity.

The sequenced material came from PBMCs. The clonotype comes from a woman aged 18-29 years in good health and CMV-seronegative. The chain carries TRBV10-3 and TRBJ2-3; TRBD2 agrees at 7 bases. The CDR3 DNA is TGTGCCACCGCCCCTTTGAGCGGGAAAGATACGCAGTATTTT. This translates into CATAPLSGKDTQYF.